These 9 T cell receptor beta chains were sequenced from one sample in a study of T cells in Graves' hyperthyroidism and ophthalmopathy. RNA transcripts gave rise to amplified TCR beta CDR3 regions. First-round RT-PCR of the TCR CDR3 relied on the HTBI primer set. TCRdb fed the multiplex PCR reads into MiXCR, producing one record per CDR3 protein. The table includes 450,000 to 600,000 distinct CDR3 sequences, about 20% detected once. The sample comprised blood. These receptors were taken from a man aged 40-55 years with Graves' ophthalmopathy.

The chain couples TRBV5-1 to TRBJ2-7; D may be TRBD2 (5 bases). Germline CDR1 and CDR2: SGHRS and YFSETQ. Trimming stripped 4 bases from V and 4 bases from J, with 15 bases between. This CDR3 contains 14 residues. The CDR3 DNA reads TGCGCCAGCAGCGCCGCCGGGCCGGGGTACGAGCAGTACTTC. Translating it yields CASSAAGPGYEQYF.

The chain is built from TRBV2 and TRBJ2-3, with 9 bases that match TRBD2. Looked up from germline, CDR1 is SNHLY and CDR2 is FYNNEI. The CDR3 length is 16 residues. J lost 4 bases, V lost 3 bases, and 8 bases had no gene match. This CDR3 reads CASSEGISGGPDTQYF. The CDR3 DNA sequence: TGTGCCAGCAGTGAGGGGATTAGCGGGGGCCCAGATACGCAGTATTTT.

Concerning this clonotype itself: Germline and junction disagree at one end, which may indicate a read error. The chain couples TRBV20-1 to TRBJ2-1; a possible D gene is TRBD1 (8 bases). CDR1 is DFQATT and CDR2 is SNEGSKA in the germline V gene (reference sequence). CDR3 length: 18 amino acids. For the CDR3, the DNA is TGCAGTGCTAGAAAGACAGGGGCCGGGACTATGTTATACAGTGAGCAGTTCTTC. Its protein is CSARKTGAGTMLYSEQFF.

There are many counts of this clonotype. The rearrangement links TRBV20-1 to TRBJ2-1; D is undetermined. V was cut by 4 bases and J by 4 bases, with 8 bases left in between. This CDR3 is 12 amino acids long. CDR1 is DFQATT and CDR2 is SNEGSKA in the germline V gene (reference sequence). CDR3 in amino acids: CSATGRYNEQFF. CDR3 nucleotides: TGCAGTGCTACTGGCCGGTACAATGAGCAGTTCTTC.

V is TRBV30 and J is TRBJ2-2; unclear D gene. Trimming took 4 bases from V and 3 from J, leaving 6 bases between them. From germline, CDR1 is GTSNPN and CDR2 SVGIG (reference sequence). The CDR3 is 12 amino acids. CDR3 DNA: TGTGCCTGGACGGTGGACACCGGGGAGCTGTTTTTT. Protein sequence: CAWTVDTGELFF.

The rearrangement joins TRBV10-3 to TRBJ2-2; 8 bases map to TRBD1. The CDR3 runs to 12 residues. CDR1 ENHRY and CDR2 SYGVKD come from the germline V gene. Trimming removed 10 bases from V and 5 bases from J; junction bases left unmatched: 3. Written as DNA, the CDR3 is TGTGCCACAGGGGGCAGAACCGGGGAGCTGTTTTTT. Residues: CATGGRTGELFF.

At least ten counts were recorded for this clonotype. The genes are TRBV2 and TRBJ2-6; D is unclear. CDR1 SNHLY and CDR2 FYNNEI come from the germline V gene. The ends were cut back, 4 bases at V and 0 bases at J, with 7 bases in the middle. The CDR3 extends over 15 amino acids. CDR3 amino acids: CASSGWISGANVLTF. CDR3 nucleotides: TGTGCCAGCAGTGGTTGGATCTCTGGGGCCAACGTCCTGACTTTC.

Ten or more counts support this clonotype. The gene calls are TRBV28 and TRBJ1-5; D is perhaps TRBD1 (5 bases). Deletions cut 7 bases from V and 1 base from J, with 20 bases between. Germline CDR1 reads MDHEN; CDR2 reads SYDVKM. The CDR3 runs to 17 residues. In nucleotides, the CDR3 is TGTGCCAGCAACGAATCAACCGGGGGGACGAGCAATCAGCCCCAGCATTTT. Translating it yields CASNESTGGTSNQPQHF.

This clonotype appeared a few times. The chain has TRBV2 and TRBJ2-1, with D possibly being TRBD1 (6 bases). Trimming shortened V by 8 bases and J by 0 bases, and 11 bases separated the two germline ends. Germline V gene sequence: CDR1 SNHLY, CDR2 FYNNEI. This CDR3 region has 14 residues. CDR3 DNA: TGTGCCAGCGGGGAGACAGGCTCCTACAATGAGCAGTTCTTC. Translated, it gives CASGETGSYNEQFF.